This T cell receptor (beta chain) was documented in a study of T cell repertoires in cytomegalovirus infection. About the research overall: Shared public TCR beta signatures pointed to both CMV infection and a matching HLA type.

As regards this clonotype: The target antigen is unknown. One end of the junction is discordant with germline, which a read error may explain.

CDR1 SGDLS and CDR2 YYNGEE come from the germline V gene. The CDR3 runs to 12 residues. TCRdb passed the reads through MiXCR, listing each CDR3 protein once. The table lists about 920,000 distinct CDR3 sequences, less than 35% of them singletons, with over 12% in the top ten. Study-wide results and caveats: Public TCR beta family frequency separated CMV-and-HLA carriers, including in an independent cohort. Dominant in the ex vivo response were TCR beta clonotypes restricted by HLA-C and specific for CMV.

The rearrangement uses TRBV9 and TRBJ1-2; D unresolved. This material consisted of cultured CD8+ T cells from PBMCs, taken from culture after CMV antigen stimulation. The clonotype originates from a human donor in good health (CMV status not recorded). Some clones in this sample may be carry-over from other donors' samples. The CDR3 here is CASTVGGNGYTF. The CDR3 DNA reads as TGTGCCAGCACCGTAGGAGGGAATGGCTACACCTTC.